The next 29 T cell receptor beta chains were all read from a single sample in a study of patients and donors after allogeneic stem cell transplantation. MiXCR, applied by TCRdb to the RT-PCR reads, yields one record per CDR3 protein. The sample consists of fewer than 250,000 distinct CDR3 sequences, around an eighth of them appearing once. The sequencing sample was made of blood, either unsorted or a sorted T cell fraction (not recorded which). These receptors all come from a human donor who was either an allogeneic HSCT recipient or a stem cell or donor lymphocyte infusion donor (not recorded which). It is not recorded whose cells these are; they may come from a transplant donor.

Details on this clonotype: At one end, the junction sequence differs from germline, possibly due to a read error. The chain is built from TRBV7-7 and TRBJ2-3, with D perhaps TRBD2 (6 bases). CDR1 and CDR2 (germline): SSHAT, FNYEAQ (reference sequence). This CDR3 region has 15 residues. CDR3 DNA sequence: TGTGCCAGCAGCTTAGGGTCCGGGAGCAAAGATACGCAGTATTTT. This translates into CASSLGSGSKDTQYF. The whole variable domain, filled in from reference TRBV7-7 and TRBJ2-3, reads GAGVSQSPRYKVTKRGQDVTLRCDPISSHATLYWYQQALGQGPEFLTYFNYEAQPDKSGLPSDRFSAERPEGSISTLTIQRTEQRDSAMYRCASSLGSGSKDTQYFGPGTRLTVL.

CDR3: CASSFESGLGETQYF. The CDR3 DNA reads TGTGCCAGCAGCTTCGAGTCAGGGCTTGGAGAGACCCAGTACTTC. This rearrangement joins TRBV11-2 to TRBJ2-5; tentatively, D is TRBD1 (5 bases). This CDR3 contains 15 residues. Germline V gene data show CDR1 as SGHAT and CDR2 as FQNNGV. Trimming cost V 3 bases and J 4 bases, with 15 bases left between them. The entire variable domain, with the rest obtained from reference TRBV11-2 and TRBJ2-5, is as follows: EAGVAQSPRYKIIEKRQSVAFWCNPISGHATLYWYQQILGQGPKLLIQFQNNGVVDDSQLPKDRFSAERLKGVDSTLKIQPAKLEDSAVYLCASSFESGLGETQYFGPGTRLLVL.

This clonotype appeared a few times. V usage is TRBV2 and J usage is TRBJ2-5; TRBD1 aligns across 9 bases. This CDR3 spans 15 amino acids. Germline CDR1 SNHLY, CDR2 FYNNEI. V lost 6 bases, J lost 5 bases, and 10 bases stayed unmatched. CDR3 in DNA: TGTGCCAGCAGGCTCTACAGGGGGCGAGATGAGACCCAGTACTTC. It specifies CASRLYRGRDETQYF.

This clonotype was seen repeatedly, ten times or more. The chain recombines TRBV12-3 or TRBV12-4 with TRBJ2-3, with 10 positions matching TRBD1. This CDR3 has 15 amino acids. V trimming: 4 bases; J trimming: 2 bases; junction bases outside the gene matches: 3. Written as DNA, the CDR3 is TGTGCCAGCAGTTACGGACAGGGGGACACAGATACGCAGTATTTT. It specifies CASSYGQGDTDTQYF.

The chain links TRBV7-9 to TRBJ2-7; 11 bases align to TRBD2. Germline CDR1 reads SEHNR; CDR2 reads FQNEAQ (reference sequence). This CDR3 spans 14 amino acids. Trimming cost V 3 bases and J 5 bases; bases outside gene matches: 3. In DNA form, the CDR3 reads TGTGCCAGCAGCTTCGGGACTAGCGGCAACGAGCAGTACTTC. Protein sequence: CASSFGTSGNEQYF.

CDR3 in amino acids: CASRDRGAGELFF. The CDR3 region has the DNA TGTGCCAGTCGCGACAGGGGGGCCGGGGAGCTGTTTTTT. The chain joins TRBV19 to TRBJ2-2, with 9 bases aligning to TRBD1. There are 13 residues in the CDR3. Germline values: CDR1 LNHDA, CDR2 SQIVND (reference sequence). V gave up 8 bases and J gave up 6 bases; unmatched junction bases: 4.

This chain connects TRBV20-1 to TRBJ2-1; 9 bases line up with TRBD2. Germline V gives CDR1 DFQATT, CDR2 SNEGSKA (reference sequence). V lost 6 bases and J lost 6; bases outside the gene matches: 6. CDR3 length: 13 amino acids. Here the CDR3 reads CSATSGYCNEQFF. CDR3 DNA: TGCAGTGCCACTAGCGGGTATTGCAATGAGCAGTTCTTC.

This clonotype has a count of ten or more. The V gene is TRBV7-2, the J gene TRBJ2-1; tentative D call: TRBD2 (6 bases). Germline V lookup: CDR1 SGHTA, CDR2 FQGNSA. The CDR3 consists of 12 residues. The CDR3 region is CAGGSGNNEQFF. The CDR3 nucleotides are TGTGCTGGAGGGTCGGGGAACAATGAGCAGTTCTTC.

This clonotype was counted only a few times. The chain links TRBV5-1 to TRBJ2-7, with 11 nucleotides matching TRBD2. The CDR3 sequence is 13 residues long. CDR1 SGHRS and CDR2 YFSETQ come from the germline V gene. With 5 bases clipped from V and 2 bases from J, the junction kept 0 bases outside the gene matches. In DNA, the CDR3 is TGCGCCAGCAGTAGCGGGGGGGCCTACGAGCAGTACTTC. This sequence encodes CASSSGGAYEQYF.

The chain uses TRBV6-2 or TRBV6-3 and TRBJ2-7; tentative D call: TRBD2 (6 bases). Trimming took 5 bases from V and 4 from J, leaving 21 bases between them. The CDR3 runs 16 residues. Per the germline V gene, CDR1 is MNHEY and CDR2 is SVGEGT. The CDR3 nucleotides are TGTGCCAGCAGTCGTCCCGATCCCGAGGGAGGATACGAGCAGTACTTC. It codes for CASSRPDPEGGYEQYF.

The V gene is TRBV9, the J gene TRBJ2-3; 12 positions agree with TRBD2. V dropped 0 bases and J dropped 0; count of bases not matched to a gene: 11. The CDR3 length is 20 residues. Germline V gene lookup returns CDR1 SGDLS and CDR2 YYNGEE. The CDR3 DNA reads as TGTGCCAGCAGCGTAGAAGGACTAGCGGGGATTTCAACTAGCACAGATACGCAGTATTTT. This codes for CASSVEGLAGISTSTDTQYF.

The chain recombines TRBV12-3 or TRBV12-4 with TRBJ2-1, with D perhaps TRBD1 (5 bases). CDR3 size: 13 residues. V shed 8 bases and J shed 4 bases, with 12 bases lying between them. Here the CDR3 reads CASSQAGYNEQFF. The CDR3 DNA reads as TGTGCCAGCTCCCAGGCAGGGTACAATGAGCAGTTCTTC.

This clonotype showed up just a few times. V and J are TRBV20-1 and TRBJ2-3, with TRBD2 as a possible D gene (6 bases). This CDR3 comprises 13 residues. Per germline, CDR1 DFQATT and CDR2 SNEGSKA (reference sequence). Trimming stripped 6 bases from V and 3 bases from J, with 13 bases between. For the CDR3, the DNA is TGCAGTGCGGAGGGAAGAGGGACAGATACGCAGTATTTT. This sequence encodes CSAEGRGTDTQYF.

The gene calls are TRBV11-2 and TRBJ2-5; the D gene is possibly TRBD2 (7 bases). The V end lost 1 base, the J end lost 4 bases, and 13 bases lay between the germline ends. In germline, CDR1 is SGHAT, CDR2 FQNNGV. This CDR3 spans 15 amino acids. The DNA for the CDR3 is TGTGCCAGCAGCTTAGTTGGGGGGGCAGGAGAGACCCAGTACTTC. This codes for CASSLVGGAGETQYF.

This clonotype was counted ten times or more. The V gene is TRBV6-2 or TRBV6-3, the J gene TRBJ2-7, with TRBD2 matching 12 bases. CDR3 size: 15 residues. Germline lookup yields CDR1 MNHEY and CDR2 SVGEGT. V gave up 5 bases and J gave up 6 bases; unmatched junction bases: 8. CDR3 amino acids: CASSRLAGVVGEQYF. CDR3 bases: TGTGCCAGCAGTCGACTAGCGGGAGTAGTGGGCGAGCAGTACTTC.

This clonotype was recorded many times. The chain carries TRBV20-1 and TRBJ1-2, with D tentatively TRBD1 (5 bases). The CDR3 has 15 residues. Germline V gene sequence: CDR1 DFQATT, CDR2 SNEGSKA (reference sequence). Trimming took off 0 bases at V and 2 bases at J, with 13 bases between the two ends. This CDR3 reads CSARDLRDGNYGYTF. For the CDR3, the DNA is TGCAGTGCTAGAGATCTAAGGGACGGAAACTATGGCTACACCTTC.

The table lists this clonotype with many counts. V usage is TRBV15 and J usage is TRBJ2-1; tentative D call: TRBD2 (5 bases). This CDR3 contains 14 residues. The ends were cut back, 3 bases at V and 7 bases at J, with 13 bases in the middle. CDR1 and CDR2 from the germline V gene are LNHNV and YYDKDF (reference sequence). The CDR3, as DNA: TGTGCCACCAGCAGTGCCGGGTCGGGGAATGAGCAGTTCTTC. As protein: CATSSAGSGNEQFF.

CDR3 DNA sequence: TGTGCCAGCAGATATAGATCCGCGGGTTCCAGCTCCTACGAGCAGTACTTC. Translation gives CASRYRSAGSSSYEQYF. This chain connects TRBV27 to TRBJ2-7; D is possibly TRBD2 (5 bases). Trimming shortened V by 6 bases and J by 0 bases, and 21 bases separated the two germline ends. Germline assignment: CDR1 MNHEY and CDR2 SMNVEV (reference sequence). The CDR3 spans 17 residues.

This clonotype appeared many times. The gene calls are TRBV20-1 and TRBJ1-1; D unresolved. The V gene's germline CDR1 is DFQATT and CDR2 SNEGSKA (reference sequence). V lost 6 bases to trimming and J lost 5 bases, with 13 bases between them. The CDR3 spans 12 residues. The CDR3: CSALTGGTEAFF. DNA of the CDR3: TGCAGTGCCCTAACTGGAGGGACTGAAGCTTTCTTT.

This clonotype was counted a few times. The genes are TRBV5-1 and TRBJ2-3; 9 nucleotides line up with TRBD2. The CDR3 runs 18 residues. The germline V gene encodes CDR1 SGHRS and CDR2 YFSETQ. J gave up 4 bases and V 2 bases, and 14 bases lay outside the gene matches. The CDR3 loop is CASSLGFSGGPTPDTQYF. CDR3 in DNA: TGCGCCAGCAGCTTAGGGTTTAGCGGGGGCCCCACCCCAGATACGCAGTATTTT.

This clonotype showed up just a few times. The chain couples TRBV5-5 to TRBJ2-5; TRBD1 aligns across 7 bases. The length of the CDR3 is 14 residues. The V segment lost 2 bases and the J segment 3 bases; nucleotides outside the gene matches: 4. The germline V gene encodes CDR1 SGHKS and CDR2 YYEKEE (reference sequence). CDR3 residues: CASSFPGTEETQYF. CDR3 DNA sequence: TGTGCCAGCAGCTTCCCCGGGACAGAAGAGACCCAGTACTTC.

The genes are TRBV4-1 and TRBJ2-2; 7 nucleotides line up with TRBD2. Germline CDR1 reads MGHRA; CDR2 reads YSYEKL. V shed 3 bases and J 2 bases; nucleotides not matched to a gene: 9. The CDR3 runs 17 residues. The CDR3 nucleotides are TGCGCCAGCAGCCAGGTACCGGGACTATTAAACACCGGGGAGCTGTTTTTT. Its protein is CASSQVPGLLNTGELFF.

The chain links TRBV5-1 to TRBJ2-2, with D possibly being TRBD1 (6 bases). The V end was cut by 0 bases, the J end by 6 bases, with 9 bases between. The CDR3 loop spans 14 amino acids. Germline V lookup: CDR1 SGHRS, CDR2 YFSETQ. The CDR3 loop is CASSLDRVAGELFF. The CDR3 DNA is TGCGCCAGCAGCTTGGACAGGGTCGCCGGGGAGCTGTTTTTT.

This clonotype was seen more than once but under ten times. V gene TRBV10-3 combines with J gene TRBJ1-5, with 8 bases identical to TRBD1. CDR1 and CDR2 from the germline V gene are ENHRY and SYGVKD. The CDR3 is made up of 17 amino acids. V lost 3 bases and J lost 6; bases outside the gene matches: 13. The CDR3 is CAISDRSAGGGSQPQHF. The CDR3 DNA sequence: TGTGCCATCAGTGATCGTTCGGCAGGGGGCGGTAGTCAGCCCCAGCATTTT.

The chain joins TRBV6-1 to TRBJ1-1, with 7 bases lining up with TRBD1. Germline CDR1 and CDR2: MNHNS and SASEGT. CDR3 length equals 13 residues. V lost 11 bases to trimming and J lost 4 bases; unmatched junction nucleotides: 10. The CDR3 DNA reads as TGTGCCTCTTCGACAGGGCTGGGCACTGAAGCTTTCTTT. It yields the protein CASSTGLGTEAFF.

This chain uses TRBV7-6 with TRBJ2-5; 13 nucleotides match TRBD2. Germline V CDR1 and CDR2: SGHVS, FNYEAQ. CDR3 length equals 18 residues. Unmatched junction bases numbered 14, after V lost 5 bases and J lost 5 bases. The CDR3 loop reads CASSPLALAGGILETQYF. CDR3 in DNA: TGTGCCAGCAGCCCTCTCGCACTAGCGGGGGGGATTTTGGAGACCCAGTACTTC.

Concerning this clonotype itself: This CDR3 fails to terminate in the conserved phenylalanine or tryptophan, so it likely reflects a read error. The J gene is TRBJ1-2, the V gene TRBV19, with D possibly being TRBD1 (5 bases). The CDR3 covers 11 residues. The germline V and J ends were trimmed by 9 bases and 4 bases, with 9 bases remaining between them. Germline V gene sequence: CDR1 LNHDA, CDR2 SQIVND (reference sequence). The CDR3 reads CASVGGYGYTV. The CDR3 DNA follows: TGTGCCAGCGTTGGGGGCTATGGCTACACCGTC.

This clonotype has a handful of counts. The V call is TRBV20-1, the J call TRBJ2-1, with D maybe TRBD1 (7 bases). CDR1 is DFQATT, CDR2 SNEGSKA, per germline (reference sequence). The CDR3 loop spans 15 amino acids. With 6 bases removed from V and 6 bases from J, the gap between germline ends came to 21 bases. For the CDR3, the DNA is TGCAGTGCGCACTCGACTATCAGGGGGGCCAATGAGCAGTTCTTC. Residues: CSAHSTIRGANEQFF.

This clonotype was detected many times. The chain couples TRBV5-6 to TRBJ2-3; 9 bases are a match to TRBD1. The germline V gene encodes CDR1 SGHDT and CDR2 YYEEEE. This CDR3 region has 16 residues. V trimming: 4 bases; J trimming: 3 bases; junction bases outside the gene matches: 9. The CDR3 is CASSLNGQGKTDTQYF. In DNA form, the CDR3 reads TGTGCCAGCAGCCTGAACGGACAGGGGAAAACAGATACGCAGTATTTT. The full variable domain, with the rest looked up from reference TRBV5-6 and TRBJ2-3, is DAGVTQSPTHLIKTRGQQVTLRCSPKSGHDTVSWYQQALGQGPQFIFQYYEEEERQRGNFPDRFSGHQFPNYSSELNVNALLLGDSALYLCASSLNGQGKTDTQYFGPGTRLTVL.